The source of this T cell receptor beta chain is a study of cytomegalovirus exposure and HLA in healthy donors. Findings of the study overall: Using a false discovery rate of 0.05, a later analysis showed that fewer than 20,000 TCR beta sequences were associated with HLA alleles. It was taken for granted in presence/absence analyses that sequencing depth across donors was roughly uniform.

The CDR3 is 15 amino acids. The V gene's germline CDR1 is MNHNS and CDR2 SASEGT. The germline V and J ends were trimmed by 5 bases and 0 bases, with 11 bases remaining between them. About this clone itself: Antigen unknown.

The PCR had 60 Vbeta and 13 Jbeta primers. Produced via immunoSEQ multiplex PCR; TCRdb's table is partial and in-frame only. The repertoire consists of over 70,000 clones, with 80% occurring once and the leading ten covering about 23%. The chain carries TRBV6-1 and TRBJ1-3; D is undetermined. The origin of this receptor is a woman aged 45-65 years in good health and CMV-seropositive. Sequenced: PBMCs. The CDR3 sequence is CASSWPSLSGNTIYF. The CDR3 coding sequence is TGTGCCAGCAGTTGGCCTTCCCTCTCTGGAAACACCATATATTTT.